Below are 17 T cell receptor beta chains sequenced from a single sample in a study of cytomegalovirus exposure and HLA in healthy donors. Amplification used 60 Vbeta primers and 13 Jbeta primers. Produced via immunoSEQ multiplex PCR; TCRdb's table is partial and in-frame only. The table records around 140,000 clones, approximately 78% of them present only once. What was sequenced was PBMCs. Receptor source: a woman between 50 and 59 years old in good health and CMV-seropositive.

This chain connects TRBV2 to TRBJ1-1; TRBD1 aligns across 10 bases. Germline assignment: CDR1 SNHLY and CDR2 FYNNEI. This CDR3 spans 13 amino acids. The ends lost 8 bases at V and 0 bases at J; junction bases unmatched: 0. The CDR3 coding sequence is TGTGCCAGCGGGACAGGGGTGAACACTGAAGCTTTCTTT. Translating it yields CASGTGVNTEAFF. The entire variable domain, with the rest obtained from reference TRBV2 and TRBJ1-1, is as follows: EPEVTQTPSHQVTQMGQEVILRCVPISNHLYFYWYRQILGQKVEFLVSFYNNEISEKSEIFDDQFSVERPDGSNFTLKIRSTKLEDSAMYFCASGTGVNTEAFFGQGTRLTVV.

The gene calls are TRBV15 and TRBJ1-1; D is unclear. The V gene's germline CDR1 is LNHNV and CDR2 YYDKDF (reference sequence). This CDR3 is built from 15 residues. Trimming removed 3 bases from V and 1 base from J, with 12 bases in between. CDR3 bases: TGTGCCACCAGCAGTGACTTAAACCAGAACACTGAAGCTTTCTTT. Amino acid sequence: CATSSDLNQNTEAFF. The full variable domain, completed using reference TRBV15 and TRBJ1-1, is DAMVIQNPRYQVTQFGKPVTLSCSQTLNHNVMYWYQQKSSQAPKLLFHYYDKDFNNEADTPDNFQSRRPNTSFCFLDIRSPGLGDTAMYLCATSSDLNQNTEAFFGQGTRLTVV.

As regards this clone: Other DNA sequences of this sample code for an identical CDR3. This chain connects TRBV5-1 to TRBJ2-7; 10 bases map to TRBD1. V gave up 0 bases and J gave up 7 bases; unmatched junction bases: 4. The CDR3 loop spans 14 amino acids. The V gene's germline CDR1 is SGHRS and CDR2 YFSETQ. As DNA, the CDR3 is TGCGCCAGCAGCTTGGGACAGGGGGCGCGGGAGCAGTACTTC. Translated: CASSLGQGAREQYF.

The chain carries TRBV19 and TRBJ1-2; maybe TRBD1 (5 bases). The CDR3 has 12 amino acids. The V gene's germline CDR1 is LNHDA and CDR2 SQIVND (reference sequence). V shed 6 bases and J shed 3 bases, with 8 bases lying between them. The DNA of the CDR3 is TGTGCCAGTAGGACAGAGTACTATGGCTACACCTTC. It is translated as CASRTEYYGYTF.

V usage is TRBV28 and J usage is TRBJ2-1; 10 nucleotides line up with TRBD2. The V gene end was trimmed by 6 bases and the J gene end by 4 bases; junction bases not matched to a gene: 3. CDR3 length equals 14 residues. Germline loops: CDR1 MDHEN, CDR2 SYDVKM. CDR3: CASRGTSEYNEQFF. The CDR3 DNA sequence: TGTGCCAGCAGGGGGACTAGCGAATACAATGAGCAGTTCTTC.

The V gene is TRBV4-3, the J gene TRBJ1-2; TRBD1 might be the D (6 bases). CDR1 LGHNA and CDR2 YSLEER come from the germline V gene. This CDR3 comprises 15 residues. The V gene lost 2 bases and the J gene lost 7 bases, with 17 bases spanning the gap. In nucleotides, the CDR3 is TGCGCCAGCAGCCAACTGACAGGTGCTGATTTTGGCTACACCTTC. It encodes CASSQLTGADFGYTF.

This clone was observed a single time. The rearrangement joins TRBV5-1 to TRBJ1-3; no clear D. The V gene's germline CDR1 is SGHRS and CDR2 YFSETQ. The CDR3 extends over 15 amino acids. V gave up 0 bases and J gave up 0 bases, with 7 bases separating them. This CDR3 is CASSLVAVSGNTIYF. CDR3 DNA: TGCGCCAGCAGCTTGGTGGCAGTCTCTGGAAACACCATATATTTT.

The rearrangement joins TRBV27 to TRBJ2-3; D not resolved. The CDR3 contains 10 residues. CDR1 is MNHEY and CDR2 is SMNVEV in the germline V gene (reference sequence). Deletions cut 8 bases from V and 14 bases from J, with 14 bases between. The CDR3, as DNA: TGTGCCAGCTTTAGTGATCGTTTGTATTTT. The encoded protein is CASFSDRLYF.

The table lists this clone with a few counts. The CDR3 here is CASKSRRGTGANVLTF. CDR3 sequence (DNA): TGTGCCAGTAAGTCTCGCAGGGGAACCGGGGCCAACGTCCTGACTTTC. This chain connects TRBV19 to TRBJ2-6; tentative D call: TRBD1 (6 bases). CDR3 size: 16 residues. Germline V gene data show CDR1 as LNHDA and CDR2 as SQIVND (reference sequence). Deletions cut 7 bases from V and 4 bases from J, with 17 bases between.

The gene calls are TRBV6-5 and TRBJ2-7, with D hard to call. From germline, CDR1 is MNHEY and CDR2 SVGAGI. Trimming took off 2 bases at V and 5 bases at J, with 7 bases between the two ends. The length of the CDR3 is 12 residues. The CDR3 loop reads CASSYPPDEQYF. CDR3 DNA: TGTGCCAGCAGTTACCCCCCGGACGAGCAGTACTTC.

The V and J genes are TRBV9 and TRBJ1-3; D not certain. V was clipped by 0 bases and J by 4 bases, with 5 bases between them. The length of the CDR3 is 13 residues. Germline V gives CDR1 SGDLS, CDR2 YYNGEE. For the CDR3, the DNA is TGTGCCAGCAGCGTAGAGCCAGGAAACACCATATATTTT. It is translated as CASSVEPGNTIYF. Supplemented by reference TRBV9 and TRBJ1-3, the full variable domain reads DSGVTQTPKHLITATGQRVTLRCSPRSGDLSVYWYQQSLDQGLQFLIQYYNGEERAKGNILERFSAQQFPDLHSELNLSSLELGDSALYFCASSVEPGNTIYFGEGSWLTVV.

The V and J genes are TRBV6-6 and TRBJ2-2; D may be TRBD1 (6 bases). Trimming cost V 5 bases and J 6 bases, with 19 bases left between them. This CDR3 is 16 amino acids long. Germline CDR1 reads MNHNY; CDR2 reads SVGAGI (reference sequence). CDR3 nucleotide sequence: TGTGCCAGCAGTGCACTCCGGACAGTTCTGGCCGGGGAGCTGTTTTTT. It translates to CASSALRTVLAGELFF.

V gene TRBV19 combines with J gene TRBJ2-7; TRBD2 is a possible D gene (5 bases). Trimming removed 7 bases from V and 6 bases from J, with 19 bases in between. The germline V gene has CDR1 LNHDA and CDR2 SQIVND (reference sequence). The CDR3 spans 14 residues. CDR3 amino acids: CASTGGPLGGEQYF. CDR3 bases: TGTGCCAGTACAGGCGGGCCACTTGGCGGCGAGCAGTACTTC.

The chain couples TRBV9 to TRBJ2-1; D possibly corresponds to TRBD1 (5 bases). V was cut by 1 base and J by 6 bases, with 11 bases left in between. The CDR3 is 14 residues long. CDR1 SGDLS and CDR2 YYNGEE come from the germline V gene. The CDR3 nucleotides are TGTGCCAGCAGCGTATTGACAGAATCCAATGAGCAGTTCTTC. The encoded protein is CASSVLTESNEQFF.

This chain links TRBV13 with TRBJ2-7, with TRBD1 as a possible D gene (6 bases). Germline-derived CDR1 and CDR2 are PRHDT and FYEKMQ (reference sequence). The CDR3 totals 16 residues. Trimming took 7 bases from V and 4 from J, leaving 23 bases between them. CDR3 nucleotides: TGTGCCAGCACCACGACCTCGGGACATCTCCGGTACGAGCAGTACTTC. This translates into CASTTTSGHLRYEQYF.

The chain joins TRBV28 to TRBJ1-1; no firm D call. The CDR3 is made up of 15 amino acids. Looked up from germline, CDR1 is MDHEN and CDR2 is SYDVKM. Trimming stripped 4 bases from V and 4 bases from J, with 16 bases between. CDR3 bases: TGTGCCAGCAGTTCCCCTCGGGAGAAGGCCACTGAAGCTTTCTTT. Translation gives CASSSPREKATEAFF.

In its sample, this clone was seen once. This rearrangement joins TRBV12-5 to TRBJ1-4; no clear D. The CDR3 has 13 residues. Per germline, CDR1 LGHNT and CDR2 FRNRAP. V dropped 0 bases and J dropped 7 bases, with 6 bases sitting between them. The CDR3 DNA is TGTGCTAGTGGTTTGGTAGAGGGTGAAAAACTGTTTTTT. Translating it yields CASGLVEGEKLFF.